The 13 T cell receptor beta chains below all came from one sample that was sequenced in a study of identifying expanded T cells in peripheral blood. Generated by immunoSEQ multiplex PCR, the TCRdb table keeps only in-frame clones and is missing some. The profile covers about 82,000 clones, with 70% to 90% appearing a single time and roughly 7.3% taken by the ten largest. Sequencing was carried out using blood. The receptors were gathered from a person between 18 and 75 years old in good health.

This chain joins TRBV4-1 and TRBJ2-3; no clear D gene. The V and J ends lost 3 bases and 0 bases respectively, with 7 bases between them. The CDR3 has 14 amino acids. From germline, CDR1 is MGHRA and CDR2 YSYEKL. The CDR3 region is CASSQLKSTDTQYF. CDR3 sequence (DNA): TGCGCCAGCAGCCAGCTGAAAAGCACAGATACGCAGTATTTT.

The genes are TRBV2 and TRBJ2-6; D is perhaps TRBD2 (5 bases). Germline V gene sequence: CDR1 SNHLY, CDR2 FYNNEI. Trimming pared 2 bases from V and 0 bases from J, leaving 14 bases between. This CDR3 comprises 18 residues. Here the CDR3 reads CASSEWSGSTSGANVLTF. CDR3 DNA: TGTGCCAGCAGTGAATGGTCGGGATCAACCTCTGGGGCCAACGTCCTGACTTTC.

This clone occurred once. The rearrangement uses TRBV14 and TRBJ2-7; possible D gene TRBD1, 6 bases. This CDR3 has 14 amino acids. The germline V and J ends were trimmed by 0 bases and 3 bases, with 9 bases remaining between them. Germline V CDR1 and CDR2: SGHDN, FVKESK. CDR3 region: CASSQDGQHYEQYF. In DNA, the CDR3 is TGTGCCAGCAGCCAAGACGGACAGCACTACGAGCAGTACTTC.

The chain is built from TRBV27 and TRBJ1-1, with D unresolved. Trimming left V 4 bases short and J 1 base short, with 7 bases between. This CDR3 region has 13 residues. Germline CDR1 and CDR2: MNHEY and SMNVEV (reference sequence). The CDR3 region is CASSYGENTEAFF. DNA of the CDR3: TGTGCCAGCAGTTATGGGGAGAACACTGAAGCTTTCTTT.

V is TRBV5-6 and J is TRBJ1-2; TRBD1 might be the D (5 bases). V was trimmed by 2 bases and J by 6 bases, leaving 11 bases between them. This CDR3 comprises 13 residues. CDR1 is SGHDT and CDR2 is YYEEEE in the germline V gene. CDR3 residues: CASSLPGPHGYTF. DNA for the CDR3: TGTGCCAGCAGCTTACCGGGACCCCATGGCTACACCTTC.

The chain employs TRBV19 and TRBJ1-5; D is perhaps TRBD1 (5 bases). This CDR3 is built from 17 residues. Between the trimmed V and J ends, which lost 5 bases and 0 bases, there was a span of 17 bases. Germline-derived CDR1 and CDR2 are LNHDA and SQIVND (reference sequence). The chain's CDR3 is CASSRQGRAYSNQPQHF. The DNA for the CDR3 is TGTGCCAGTAGTCGGCAGGGACGGGCGTATAGCAATCAGCCCCAGCATTTT.

The chain combines TRBV5-1 with TRBJ2-7, with no clear D. Germline V gene sequence: CDR1 SGHRS, CDR2 YFSETQ. CDR3 size: 13 residues. V lost 5 bases to trimming and J lost 1 base, with 10 bases between them. The CDR3 nucleotides are TGCGCCAGCAGACTGCCTGGTTCCTACGAGCAGTACTTC. Amino acids: CASRLPGSYEQYF.

The rearrangement links TRBV5-1 to TRBJ1-1; D is possibly TRBD1 (5 bases). The CDR3 covers 18 residues. V lost 0 bases and J 0 bases, leaving 18 bases between the germline ends. CDR1 SGHRS and CDR2 YFSETQ come from the germline V gene. The CDR3 spells CASSLVGREVGLNTEAFF. The CDR3 DNA follows: TGCGCCAGCAGCTTGGTTGGCAGGGAGGTTGGATTGAACACTGAAGCTTTCTTT.

V gene TRBV5-1 combines with J gene TRBJ2-2; D gene ambiguous. Germline CDR1 SGHRS, CDR2 YFSETQ. CDR3 length: 15 residues. The ends were cut back, 0 bases at V and 1 base at J, with 7 bases in the middle. CDR3 residues: CASSLGLGNTGELFF. The CDR3 region has the DNA TGCGCCAGCAGCTTGGGTTTAGGGAACACCGGGGAGCTGTTTTTT.

The rearrangement joins TRBV11-2 to TRBJ2-7, with TRBD2 identical over 13 bases. CDR1 SGHAT and CDR2 FQNNGV come from the germline V gene. The CDR3 runs to 16 residues. V gave up 5 bases and J gave up 7 bases; unmatched junction bases: 11. In DNA form, the CDR3 reads TGTGCCAGCAGCCTTCGACTAGCGGGAGGCTACGGGGAGCAGTACTTC. Protein: CASSLRLAGGYGEQYF.

CDR3 nucleotides: TGTGCCAGCAGTGCCCAGGGAGGCAATGAGCAGTTCTTC. Encoded protein: CASSAQGGNEQFF. The genes are TRBV6-1 and TRBJ2-1; D may be TRBD2 (6 bases). Trimming stripped 4 bases from V and 6 bases from J, with 10 bases between. This CDR3 region has 13 residues. Germline lookup yields CDR1 MNHNS and CDR2 SASEGT.

This clone appeared once. The J gene is TRBJ2-1, the V gene TRBV2; D remains ambiguous. This CDR3 is built from 13 residues. The V end lost 8 bases, the J end lost 6 bases, and 14 bases lay between the germline ends. Germline CDR1 SNHLY, CDR2 FYNNEI. The chain's CDR3 is CASLPTLINEQFF. CDR3 nucleotides: TGTGCCAGCCTCCCTACTCTAATCAATGAGCAGTTCTTC.

This chain links TRBV18 with TRBJ2-5; D possibly corresponds to TRBD1 (6 bases). Per the germline V gene, CDR1 is KGHSH and CDR2 is LQKENI. The germline V and J ends were trimmed by 3 bases and 3 bases, with 14 bases remaining between them. The CDR3 sequence is 15 residues long. This CDR3 reads CASSPRQGREETQYF. The CDR3 DNA is TGTGCCAGCTCACCGCGGCAGGGGAGAGAAGAGACCCAGTACTTC.